These 21 T cell receptor beta chains were sequenced from one sample in a study of blood T cell repertoires in COVID-19. TCRdb's table, derived via immunoSEQ multiplex PCR, lists solely in-frame clones and lacks some. Here the sample spans some 140,000 clones, 70% to 80% being singletons. The sequencing sample was made of peripheral blood. These receptors came from a man aged 60-69 years with acute or convalescent COVID-19.

This chain connects TRBV5-1 to TRBJ2-5; D ambiguous. In germline, CDR1 is SGHRS, CDR2 YFSETQ. The V gene lost 0 bases and the J gene lost 5 bases, with 8 bases spanning the gap. The length of the CDR3 is 13 residues. The CDR3 region has the DNA TGCGCCAGCAGCTTGGGGAAGAGGGAGACCCAGTACTTC. Residues: CASSLGKRETQYF. Looking up the rest from reference TRBV5-1 and TRBJ2-5 gives the full variable domain: KAGVTQTPRYLIKTRGQQVTLSCSPISGHRSVSWYQQTPGQGLQFLFEYFSETQRNKGNFPGRFSGRQFSNSRSEMNVSTLELGDSALYLCASSLGKRETQYFGPGTRLLVL.

The CDR3 nucleotides are TGTGCCAGCAGCTCGCCCAGGAATATGAACACTGAAGCTTTCTTT. Translation: CASSSPRNMNTEAFF. The chain is built from TRBV13 and TRBJ1-1, with no clear D. The CDR3 length is 15 residues. From germline, CDR1 is PRHDT and CDR2 FYEKMQ (reference sequence). Trimming took 4 bases from V and 0 from J, leaving 12 bases between them.

The chain recombines TRBV19 with TRBJ1-1; TRBD1 matches at 8 bases. The ends lost 3 bases at V and 1 base at J; junction bases unmatched: 4. CDR3 length equals 15 residues. CDR1 and CDR2 from the germline V gene are LNHDA and SQIVND (reference sequence). The CDR3 sequence: CASSISTGANTEAFF. The CDR3 nucleotides read TGTGCCAGTAGTATTTCGACAGGGGCGAACACTGAAGCTTTCTTT. The full variable domain, with the rest looked up from reference TRBV19 and TRBJ1-1, is DGGITQSPKYLFRKEGQNVTLSCEQNLNHDAMYWYRQDPGQGLRLIYYSQIVNDFQKGDIAEGYSVSREKKESFPLTVTSAQKNPTAFYLCASSISTGANTEAFFGQGTRLTVV.

This clone was seen ten or more times. V is TRBV28 and J is TRBJ1-1; 7 bases align to TRBD1. Germline CDR1 MDHEN, CDR2 SYDVKM. This CDR3 has 15 amino acids. The V gene end was trimmed by 6 bases and the J gene end by 1 base; junction bases not matched to a gene: 8. The CDR3 nucleotides are TGTGCCAGCAGGCTATTGACAGGGAGGAACACTGAAGCTTTCTTT. This sequence encodes CASRLLTGRNTEAFF.

This rearrangement joins TRBV21-1 to TRBJ2-3; the listed D gene, TRBD2, was not tested against the DNA. TRBV21-1 counts as a pseudogene. The CDR3 extends over 17 amino acids. For the CDR3, the DNA is TGTGCCAGCAGCAAAAGGACTAGCGGGGGTTTCACAGATACGCAGTATTTT. Translated: CASSKRTSGGFTDTQYF.

V and J are TRBV19 and TRBJ2-7, with 7 bases lining up with TRBD2. The germline V gene encodes CDR1 LNHDA and CDR2 SQIVND (reference sequence). The CDR3 contains 17 residues. The trim removed 5 bases at V and 5 bases at J, leaving 18 bases unmatched. The CDR3 is CASSLRALAPLPHEQYF. CDR3 DNA: TGTGCCAGTAGTTTAAGGGCACTAGCGCCCCTACCCCACGAGCAGTACTTC.

The gene calls are TRBV6-6 and TRBJ2-4, with TRBD2 as a possible D gene (5 bases). V was trimmed by 5 bases and J by 9 bases, leaving 8 bases between them. CDR3 length equals 11 residues. CDR1 and CDR2 from the germline V gene are MNHNY and SVGAGI (reference sequence). CDR3 DNA: TGTGCCAGCAGTACGGGGAGCATTCAGTACTTC. It encodes CASSTGSIQYF.

This clone was counted a single time. V is TRBV19 and J is TRBJ2-1; TRBD2 matches at 12 bases. Germline V gene data show CDR1 as LNHDA and CDR2 as SQIVND (reference sequence). The V gene end was trimmed by 5 bases and the J gene end by 4 bases; junction bases not matched to a gene: 6. CDR3 length equals 16 residues. The CDR3 DNA is TGTGCCAGTAGTCCAGGCGGACTAGCGGGGTACAATGAGCAGTTCTTC. Protein sequence: CASSPGGLAGYNEQFF.

The chain is built from TRBV7-3 and TRBJ1-6; D unclear. The CDR3 has 13 amino acids. CDR1 is SGHTA and CDR2 is FQGTGA in the germline V gene. Trimming cost V 4 bases and J 7 bases, with 8 bases left between them. This CDR3 is CASSSVLNSPLHF. Here the CDR3 DNA reads TGTGCCAGCAGCTCCGTTTTAAATTCACCCCTCCACTTT.

This rearrangement joins TRBV15 to TRBJ2-2, with 7 bases aligning to TRBD2. Trimming at V came to 1 base and at J to 4 bases, leaving 15 bases not matched to a gene. Germline assignment: CDR1 LNHNV and CDR2 YYDKDF (reference sequence). The CDR3 runs 19 residues. The CDR3 DNA follows: TGTGCCACCAGCAGAGGGCTCGTCTGGCCGGGAGGATCCACCGGGGAGCTGTTTTTT. The encoded protein is CATSRGLVWPGGSTGELFF.

The CDR3 sequence: CSVAGVGSTEAFF. The CDR3 nucleotides read TGCAGCGTTGCGGGTGTGGGGAGCACTGAAGCTTTCTTT. The gene calls are TRBV29-1 and TRBJ1-1; D unresolved. The CDR3 contains 13 residues. The V and J ends lost 4 bases and 4 bases respectively, with 13 bases between them. Germline V gene lookup returns CDR1 SQVTM and CDR2 ANQGSEA.

The chain recombines TRBV10-3 with TRBJ1-5; D not resolved. This CDR3 has 15 amino acids. Between the trimmed V and J ends, which lost 4 bases and 0 bases, there was a span of 10 bases. The germline CDR1 and CDR2 sequences are ENHRY and SYGVKD. In nucleotides, the CDR3 is TGTGCCATCAGTGTGGGCTTACATAGCAATCAGCCCCAGCATTTT. This sequence encodes CAISVGLHSNQPQHF.

The genes are TRBV7-8 and TRBJ2-3; the D is unclear. Trimming shortened V by 5 bases and J by 0 bases, and 12 bases separated the two germline ends. The CDR3 has 15 residues. Germline loops: CDR1 SGHVS, CDR2 FQNEAQ. The CDR3 DNA is TGTGCCAGCAGCCCACCCCACGAGAGCACAGATACGCAGTATTTT. It is translated as CASSPPHESTDTQYF.

The chain joins TRBV19 to TRBJ1-6; 12 bases fit TRBD1. Germline CDR1 and CDR2: LNHDA and SQIVND (reference sequence). The ends lost 5 bases at V and 9 bases at J; junction bases unmatched: 5. This CDR3 region has 15 residues. The CDR3 here is CASSSGQGASSPLHF. The CDR3 bases are TGTGCCAGTAGTTCGGGACAGGGGGCCTCTTCACCCCTCCACTTT.

The chain is built from TRBV18 and TRBJ1-1; 9 nucleotides agree with TRBD1. With V trimmed by 6 bases and J by 4 bases, 9 bases remained unmatched. This CDR3 spans 15 amino acids. Germline V gives CDR1 KGHSH, CDR2 LQKENI. This CDR3 is CASSPPQGASTEAFF. CDR3 bases: TGTGCCAGCTCTCCTCCACAGGGGGCAAGCACTGAAGCTTTCTTT.

This clone came up a few times. This chain joins TRBV19 and TRBJ2-1; 12 bases map to TRBD1. Germline V gene sequence: CDR1 LNHDA, CDR2 SQIVND (reference sequence). V lost 6 bases and J lost 5; bases outside the gene matches: 5. The CDR3 sequence is 15 residues long. The CDR3: CASSVGTGGHNEQFF. The DNA for the CDR3 is TGTGCCAGTAGCGTCGGGACAGGGGGCCACAATGAGCAGTTCTTC.

The chain combines TRBV19 with TRBJ1-2; TRBD1 matches at 9 bases. The V gene end was trimmed by 7 bases and the J gene end by 3 bases; junction bases not matched to a gene: 15. The CDR3 runs 17 residues. Germline CDR1 is LNHDA and CDR2 is SQIVND (reference sequence). In nucleotides, the CDR3 is TGTGCCAGTACTTCATCACAGGGGGCTAAGTCTCACTATGGCTACACCTTC. Its protein product is CASTSSQGAKSHYGYTF.

V is TRBV7-2 and J is TRBJ2-1, with D perhaps TRBD1 (6 bases). The CDR3 extends over 16 amino acids. The germline V gene has CDR1 SGHTA and CDR2 FQGNSA. Trimming pared 5 bases from V and 1 base from J, leaving 15 bases between. The CDR3: CASSPYRTDSYNEQFF. CDR3 DNA: TGTGCCAGCAGCCCCTACCGGACAGATTCCTACAATGAGCAGTTCTTC.

The chain recombines TRBV5-6 with TRBJ1-2; maybe TRBD1 (5 bases). Germline CDR1 reads SGHDT; CDR2 reads YYEEEE. Trimming stripped 6 bases from V and 7 bases from J, with 19 bases between. This CDR3 is 14 amino acids long. DNA of the CDR3: TGTGCCAGCAAGTACCGGGACTCAAGAGGTGGCTACACCTTC. Protein: CASKYRDSRGGYTF.

The chain links TRBV6-5 to TRBJ2-7; 9 bases map to TRBD1. Germline-derived CDR1 and CDR2 are MNHEY and SVGAGI. V lost 5 bases to trimming and J lost 3 bases; unmatched junction nucleotides: 2. The CDR3 covers 13 residues. In DNA, the CDR3 is TGTGCCAGCAGTAGGACAGGGGACTACGAGCAGTACTTC. It specifies CASSRTGDYEQYF.

The chain carries TRBV18 and TRBJ1-2, with a possible D match to TRBD1 (5 bases). The V end lost 3 bases, the J end lost 0 bases, and 8 bases lay between the germline ends. The CDR3 is 14 residues long. Germline CDR1 is KGHSH and CDR2 is LQKENI. In nucleotides, the CDR3 is TGTGCCAGCTCACCGACAGCCGCTAACTATGGCTACACCTTC. As protein: CASSPTAANYGYTF.